The 29 T cell receptor beta chains in this list originate from one sample, sequenced in a study of cytomegalovirus exposure and HLA in healthy donors. PCR primers comprised 60 Vbeta and 13 Jbeta primers. The table came from immunoSEQ multiplex PCR; TCRdb's copy has only in-frame clones and leaves some out. This sample carries about 120,000 clones, 77% of them seen once, and the ten largest clones take about 6%. Sequencing was done on a sample of PBMCs. The receptors were sampled from a man in his late teens or twenties in good health and CMV-seropositive.

This clone was observed a single time. The chain employs TRBV7-2 and TRBJ1-2; D gene unclear. The CDR3 length is 14 residues. Per germline, CDR1 SGHTA and CDR2 FQGNSA. V was pared by 1 base and J by 5 bases, with 11 bases between. CDR3 DNA sequence: TGTGCCAGCAGCTTAGTTCCGATCCGGTATGGCTACACCTTC. Its protein product is CASSLVPIRYGYTF.

This rearrangement joins TRBV10-3 to TRBJ1-2, with 8 positions matching TRBD1. Germline V gene data show CDR1 as ENHRY and CDR2 as SYGVKD. The CDR3 covers 11 residues. The ends lost 10 bases at V and 4 bases at J; junction bases unmatched: 2. In DNA form, the CDR3 reads TGTGCCACCCAGGGGGCCTATGGCTACACCTTC. Its protein is CATQGAYGYTF.

This chain links TRBV10-3 with TRBJ1-1; D not resolved. Germline-derived CDR1 and CDR2 are ENHRY and SYGVKD. The CDR3 is made up of 15 amino acids. V was clipped by 7 bases and J by 0 bases, with 15 bases between them. As DNA, the CDR3 is TGTGCCATCACCCCAGAGGAAGGAATGAACACTGAAGCTTTCTTT. It yields the protein CAITPEEGMNTEAFF.

This chain joins TRBV5-1 and TRBJ1-5; D possibly corresponds to TRBD1 (6 bases). The germline V gene encodes CDR1 SGHRS and CDR2 YFSETQ. V was trimmed by 1 base and J by 3 bases, leaving 8 bases between them. The CDR3 has 14 residues. The CDR3 protein is CASSLTGNNQPQHF. The CDR3, as DNA: TGCGCCAGCAGCTTGACAGGGAACAATCAGCCCCAGCATTTT. Variable domain in full (rest from reference TRBV5-1 and TRBJ1-5): KAGVTQTPRYLIKTRGQQVTLSCSPISGHRSVSWYQQTPGQGLQFLFEYFSETQRNKGNFPGRFSGRQFSNSRSEMNVSTLELGDSALYLCASSLTGNNQPQHFGDGTRLSIL.

J is TRBJ2-2 and V is TRBV18; 10 bases line up with TRBD1. With 3 bases clipped from V and 4 bases from J, the junction kept 8 bases outside the gene matches. This CDR3 is 17 amino acids long. CDR1 KGHSH and CDR2 LQKENI come from the germline V gene. In DNA form, the CDR3 reads TGTGCCAGCTCACCCCCGGGACAGGGGCCGGGCACCGGGGAGCTGTTTTTT. It is translated as CASSPPGQGPGTGELFF.

In its sample, this clone was seen a few times. Sequence at one end of the junction differs from germline and may be a read error. The V gene is TRBV15, the J gene TRBJ2-4; maybe TRBD2 (5 bases). Germline CDR1 is LNHNV and CDR2 is YYDKDF (reference sequence). The CDR3 is 16 amino acids. Here the CDR3 DNA reads TGTGCCACCAGCAGAGTTAGGATCCTAGCCAAAAACAGTCAGTACTTC. Amino acids: CATSRVRILAKNSQYF. Filled out from reference TRBV15 and TRBJ2-4, the complete variable domain reads DAMVIQNPRYQVTQFGKPVTLSCSQTLNHNVMYWYQQKSSQAPKLLFHYYDKDFNNEADTPDNFQSRRPNTSFCFLDIRSPGLGDTAMYLCATSRVRILAKNSQYFGAGTRLSVL.

This clone occurred once. The rearrangement links TRBV28 to TRBJ2-5, with 9 positions matching TRBD2. The DNA end favors TRBJ2-7, so the J call may be wrong. Germline CDR1 reads MDHEN; CDR2 reads SYDVKM. The CDR3 is made up of 14 amino acids. CDR3 region: CASSLGGGGYEQYF. CDR3 sequence (DNA): TGTGCCAGCAGTTTAGGCGGGGGGGGCTACGAGCAGTACTTC.

J is TRBJ1-1 and V is TRBV11-2, with D perhaps TRBD1 (6 bases). The CDR3 is made up of 13 amino acids. V gave up 5 bases and J gave up 1 base, with 8 bases separating them. CDR1 SGHAT and CDR2 FQNNGV come from the germline V gene. CDR3 protein: CASSEQGNTEAFF. CDR3 sequence (DNA): TGTGCCAGCAGCGAACAGGGGAACACTGAAGCTTTCTTT. The full variable domain, with the rest looked up from reference TRBV11-2 and TRBJ1-1, is EAGVAQSPRYKIIEKRQSVAFWCNPISGHATLYWYQQILGQGPKLLIQFQNNGVVDDSQLPKDRFSAERLKGVDSTLKIQPAKLEDSAVYLCASSEQGNTEAFFGQGTRLTVV.

J is TRBJ1-1 and V is TRBV13; TRBD1 might be the D (6 bases). The CDR3 is 15 residues long. Germline CDR1 and CDR2: PRHDT and FYEKMQ (reference sequence). V shed 5 bases and J shed 1 base, with 14 bases lying between them. DNA of the CDR3: TGTGCCAGCAGCAGCCCGGACAGTCCGAACACTGAAGCTTTCTTT. It is translated as CASSSPDSPNTEAFF.

The CDR3 region is CASSLAQGLSYEQYF. The CDR3 DNA reads TGCGCCAGCAGCTTGGCCCAGGGTCTCTCCTACGAGCAGTACTTC. The chain is built from TRBV5-1 and TRBJ2-7; a weak D match, TRBD1 (5 bases). Deletions cut 0 bases from V and 0 bases from J, with 10 bases between. The CDR3 runs to 15 residues. The germline gives CDR1 SGHRS, CDR2 YFSETQ.

The chain uses TRBV30 and TRBJ2-1; 8 bases fit TRBD2. CDR3 length: 15 amino acids. Germline V gene lookup returns CDR1 GTSNPN and CDR2 SVGIG (reference sequence). Trimming removed 7 bases from V and 2 bases from J; junction bases left unmatched: 10. Here the CDR3 DNA reads TGTGCCTTTTTAGCGGGACAACCGGCCTACAATGAGCAGTTCTTC. It is translated as CAFLAGQPAYNEQFF.

The chain has TRBV28 and TRBJ1-1; a weak D match, TRBD1 (5 bases). The CDR3 spans 16 residues. The germline gives CDR1 MDHEN, CDR2 SYDVKM. Trimming pared 5 bases from V and 0 bases from J, leaving 16 bases between. CDR3 sequence (DNA): TGTGCCAGCAGTCCCTCCCTCCGGGGGTTGAACACTGAAGCTTTCTTT. It yields the protein CASSPSLRGLNTEAFF.

The chain has TRBV7-6 and TRBJ1-3; tentative D call: TRBD1 (5 bases). Germline V gene lookup returns CDR1 SGHVS and CDR2 FNYEAQ. The V and J ends lost 4 bases and 0 bases respectively, with 25 bases between them. The length of the CDR3 is 20 residues. The CDR3 coding sequence is TGTGCCAGCAGCTCCCCTTTCACCGGAGGGGCCGATACCTCTGGAAACACCATATATTTT. Protein: CASSSPFTGGADTSGNTIYF.

The chain uses TRBV19 and TRBJ1-2, with D hard to call. V shed 1 base and J shed 7 bases, with 4 bases lying between them. The CDR3 extends over 11 amino acids. Germline V gene lookup returns CDR1 LNHDA and CDR2 SQIVND (reference sequence). The CDR3 sequence: CASSIGSGYTF. CDR3 bases: TGTGCCAGTAGTATAGGGAGTGGCTACACCTTC.

The V gene is TRBV28, the J gene TRBJ1-6, with D possibly TRBD1 on 5 matching bases. Germline values: CDR1 MDHEN, CDR2 SYDVKM. The CDR3 extends over 18 amino acids. V lost 3 bases and J lost 7, with 22 bases in between. The CDR3 is CASSFSYRSGRGNSPLHF. DNA for the CDR3: TGTGCCAGCAGTTTTTCATACCGGTCCGGGAGGGGAAATTCACCCCTCCACTTT.

This rearrangement joins TRBV7-8 to TRBJ1-2; TRBD1 matches 10 bases. Losses at the gene ends were 7 bases for V and 1 base for J; bases not matched to a gene: 12. This CDR3 has 17 amino acids. Looked up from germline, CDR1 is SGHVS and CDR2 is FQNEAQ. The CDR3 DNA reads TGTGCCAGCACCCTGATCGACAGGGGGCGTGTTAACTATGGCTACACCTTC. It translates to CASTLIDRGRVNYGYTF.

J is TRBJ1-1 and V is TRBV5-1; no reliable D call. The CDR3 spans 16 residues. The V and J ends lost 4 bases and 5 bases respectively, with 21 bases between them. Germline V gene data show CDR1 as SGHRS and CDR2 as YFSETQ. In DNA form, the CDR3 reads TGCGCCAGCAGCCTCCCGGGGAGCGGAGGGTGGACTGAAGCTTTCTTT. This encodes CASSLPGSGGWTEAFF.

The rearrangement joins TRBV9 to TRBJ1-1, with D unresolved. Between the trimmed V and J ends, which lost 3 bases and 3 bases, there was a span of 9 bases. This CDR3 contains 13 residues. The germline CDR1 and CDR2 sequences are SGDLS and YYNGEE. The CDR3 DNA follows: TGTGCCAGCAGCGGAGACACACACACTGAAGCTTTCTTT. Translation gives CASSGDTHTEAFF.

The chain uses TRBV5-1 and TRBJ2-3; a weak D match, TRBD1 (5 bases). The germline V gene encodes CDR1 SGHRS and CDR2 YFSETQ. CDR3 length: 15 residues. Trimming left V 6 bases short and J 4 bases short, with 18 bases between. The CDR3 DNA reads as TGCGCCAGCACCGGACAAGCAGGCTCGGCAGATACGCAGTATTTT. Translating it yields CASTGQAGSADTQYF.

The rearrangement links TRBV29-1 to TRBJ1-2, with 11 bases lining up with TRBD1. Germline-derived CDR1 and CDR2 are SQVTM and ANQGSEA. CDR3 length: 13 residues. Germline trimming cut 6 bases from V and 7 bases from J; bases unmatched to any gene: 7. CDR3 nucleotide sequence: TGCAGCGTCCCGACGGGACAGGGGGGTGGCTACACCTTC. Translated, it gives CSVPTGQGGGYTF.

V gene TRBV19 combines with J gene TRBJ2-1; 8 positions match TRBD1. V was clipped by 7 bases and J by 3 bases; unmatched bases: 8. The CDR3 is 15 residues long. Germline CDR1 and CDR2: LNHDA and SQIVND (reference sequence). CDR3: CASTPRGQLYNEQFF. CDR3 DNA sequence: TGTGCCAGTACCCCCAGGGGGCAGCTCTACAATGAGCAGTTCTTC. Looking up the rest from reference TRBV19 and TRBJ2-1 gives the full variable domain: DGGITQSPKYLFRKEGQNVTLSCEQNLNHDAMYWYRQDPGQGLRLIYYSQIVNDFQKGDIAEGYSVSREKKESFPLTVTSAQKNPTAFYLCASTPRGQLYNEQFFGPGTRLTVL.

The V call is TRBV6-5, the J call TRBJ1-2; D is possibly TRBD1 (5 bases). Trimming cost V 6 bases and J 6 bases, with 17 bases left between them. Germline V gene lookup returns CDR1 MNHEY and CDR2 SVGAGI. The length of the CDR3 is 14 residues. The CDR3 reads CASRGKPGRDGYTF. The DNA for the CDR3 is TGTGCCAGCAGGGGAAAGCCAGGGAGGGATGGCTACACCTTC.

This clone was counted once. This chain connects TRBV28 to TRBJ1-2; D may be TRBD1 (6 bases). Trimming took 4 bases from V and 4 from J, leaving 19 bases between them. Germline V gene data show CDR1 as MDHEN and CDR2 as SYDVKM. The CDR3 loop spans 16 amino acids. The CDR3: CASSSLRDNFIYGYTF. For the CDR3, the DNA is TGTGCCAGCAGTTCTCTCCGGGACAACTTTATCTATGGCTACACCTTC.

This clone was counted only a few times. V is TRBV30 and J is TRBJ2-5; TRBD2 matches 12 bases. Germline trimming cut 0 bases from V and 2 bases from J; bases unmatched to any gene: 4. The CDR3 sequence is 16 residues long. Germline values: CDR1 GTSNPN, CDR2 SVGIG (reference sequence). CDR3 sequence reads: CAWSVLAGGRQETQYF. The DNA for the CDR3 is TGTGCCTGGAGTGTACTAGCGGGAGGCCGTCAAGAGACCCAGTACTTC.

CDR3 in amino acids: CASSQGLAGGPYEQYF. Here the CDR3 DNA reads TGCGCCAGCAGCCAGGGACTAGCGGGAGGTCCCTACGAGCAGTACTTC. The chain is built from TRBV5-1 and TRBJ2-7; 15 nucleotides match TRBD2. Losses at the gene ends were 4 bases for V and 2 bases for J; bases not matched to a gene: 4. Germline-derived CDR1 and CDR2 are SGHRS and YFSETQ. The CDR3 is 16 residues long.

A few counts support this clone. The chain joins TRBV9 to TRBJ2-7; 7 bases match TRBD2. V lost 7 bases to trimming and J lost 2 bases; unmatched junction nucleotides: 12. Germline assignment: CDR1 SGDLS and CDR2 YYNGEE. The CDR3 has 15 amino acids. The DNA of the CDR3 is TGTGCCAGCGGGGGGGAGAGCGCCCCTGCCTACGAGCAGTACTTC. Encoded protein: CASGGESAPAYEQYF.

This chain connects TRBV6-5 to TRBJ1-2; 10 bases align to TRBD1. The V and J ends lost 8 bases and 5 bases, in that order; junction bases with no gene match: 8. This CDR3 is built from 14 residues. Germline V gives CDR1 MNHEY, CDR2 SVGAGI. The DNA of the CDR3 is TGTGCCAGCCACGGGACAGGGGAGATTTATGGCTACACCTTC. Amino acid sequence: CASHGTGEIYGYTF.

This chain joins TRBV27 and TRBJ1-1, with a possible D match to TRBD1 (5 bases). CDR3 length equals 15 residues. The germline CDR1 and CDR2 sequences are MNHEY and SMNVEV (reference sequence). Between the trimmed V and J ends, which lost 3 bases and 2 bases, there was a span of 13 bases. CDR3 sequence: CASSFSPGGNTEAFF. The DNA of the CDR3 is TGTGCCAGCAGTTTTAGCCCGGGGGGAAACACTGAAGCTTTCTTT.

The chain is built from TRBV19 and TRBJ2-3, with 13 bases identical to TRBD2. The CDR3 is 17 residues long. V dropped 5 bases and J dropped 1; count of bases not matched to a gene: 6. CDR1 and CDR2 from the germline V gene are LNHDA and SQIVND (reference sequence). CDR3 nucleotides: TGTGCCAGTAGTCCATGGACTAGCGGGAGTCGCACAGATACGCAGTATTTT. Protein sequence: CASSPWTSGSRTDTQYF.